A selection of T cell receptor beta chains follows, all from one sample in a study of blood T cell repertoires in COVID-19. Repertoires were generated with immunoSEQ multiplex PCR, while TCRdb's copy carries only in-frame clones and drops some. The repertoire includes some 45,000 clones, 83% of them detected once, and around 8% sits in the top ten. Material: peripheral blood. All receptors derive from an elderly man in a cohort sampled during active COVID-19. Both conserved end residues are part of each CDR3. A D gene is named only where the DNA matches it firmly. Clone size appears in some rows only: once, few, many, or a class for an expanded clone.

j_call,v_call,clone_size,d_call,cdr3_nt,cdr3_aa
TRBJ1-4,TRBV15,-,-,TGTGCCACCAGCAGAGATTATGGGCTCCACGGTGAAAAACTGTTTTTT,CATSRDYGLHGEKLFF
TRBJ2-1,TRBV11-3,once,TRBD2,TGTGCCAGCAGCTACCCGGGACTAGCGAGCTACAATGAGCAGTTCTTC,CASSYPGLASYNEQFF
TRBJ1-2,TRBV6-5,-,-,TGTGCCAGCAGTTACTCGCCGGCTAACTATGGCTACACCTTC,CASSYSPANYGYTF
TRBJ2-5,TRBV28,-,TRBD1,TGTGCCAGCAGCCCGGGACAGAGCTTCACAGAGACCCAGTACTTC,CASSPGQSFTETQYF
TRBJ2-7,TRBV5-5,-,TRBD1,TGTGCCAGCAGCCGGACAGGAGACTCCTACGAGCAGTACTTC,CASSRTGDSYEQYF
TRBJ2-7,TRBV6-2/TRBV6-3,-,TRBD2,TGTGCCAGCAGTTACTGGAGTAGCGGGAACTCCTACGAGCAGTACTTC,CASSYWSSGNSYEQYF
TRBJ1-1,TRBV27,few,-,TGTGCCAGCAGTTTACTACAGGCTGGGATGGAAGCTTTCTTT,CASSLLQAGMEAFF
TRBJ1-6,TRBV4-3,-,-,TGCGCCAGCAGCCAAGTGCAGTCCTATAATTCACCCCTCCACTTT,CASSQVQSYNSPLHF
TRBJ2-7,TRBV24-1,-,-,TGTGCCACCAGTGAGGGGGGTACCTACGAGCAGTACTTC,CATSEGGTYEQYF
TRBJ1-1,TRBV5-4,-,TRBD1,TGTGCCAGCAGCCGAGAGACAGGGAGAGGAACTGAAGCTTTCTTT,CASSRETGRGTEAFF
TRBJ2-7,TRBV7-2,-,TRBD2,TGTGCCAGCAGCTCCAGTAGAGGGACTAGCGCGACGGGGCAGTACTTC,CASSSSRGTSATGQYF
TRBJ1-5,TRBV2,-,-,TGTGCCAGCAGTGGCGTTAGCAGGGGAGACAATCAGCCCCAGCATTTT,CASSGVSRGDNQPQHF
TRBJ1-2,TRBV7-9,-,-,TGTGCCAGCAGCTTAGGGGACTTATGGGAAGGCTACACCTTC,CASSLGDLWEGYTF
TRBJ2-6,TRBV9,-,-,TGTGCCAGCAGCACAACAGGACACTCTGGGGCCAACGTCCTGACTTTC,CASSTTGHSGANVLTF
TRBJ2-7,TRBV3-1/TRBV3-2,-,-,TGTGCCAGCAGCCAGGGCGGATTTAGGGGCGAGCAGTACTTC,CASSQGGFRGEQYF
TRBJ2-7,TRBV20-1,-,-,TGCAGTGCTAGTTTTGCCAGCGATCGCGAGCAGTACTTC,CSASFASDREQYF
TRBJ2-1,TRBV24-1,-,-,TGTGCCACCAGTGACCCCGACATTCCGAGCTCCTACAATGAGCAGTTCTTC,CATSDPDIPSSYNEQFF
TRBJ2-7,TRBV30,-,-,TGTGCCTGGAGTGTACAGGGTTGGTCCTACGAGCAGTACTTC,CAWSVQGWSYEQYF
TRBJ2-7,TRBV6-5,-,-,TGTGCCAGCAGTACAGACCCTGAGCTCGAGCAGTACTTC,CASSTDPELEQYF
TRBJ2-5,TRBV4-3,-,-,TGCGCCAGCAGCACAAGTAGGGACACTAGAGAGACCCAGTACTTC,CASSTSRDTRETQYF
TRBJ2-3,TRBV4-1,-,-,TGCGCCCGGGAGAGGACCCAAGGAGCAGATACGCAGTATTTT,CARERTQGADTQYF
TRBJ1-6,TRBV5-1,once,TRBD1,TGCGCCAGCAGCTGGGATATAGGGACAGGGAATTCACCCCTCCACTTT,CASSWDIGTGNSPLHF
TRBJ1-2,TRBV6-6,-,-,TGTGCCAGCAGTTACTCGACCCAGGGGCCCGGCTACACCTTC,CASSYSTQGPGYTF
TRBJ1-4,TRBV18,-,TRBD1,TGTGCCAGCTCACCCGGGACAGGACATAATGAAAAACTGTTTTTT,CASSPGTGHNEKLFF
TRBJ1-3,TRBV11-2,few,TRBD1,TGTGCCAGCAGCACAGGGGGGACAGCTGGAAACACCATATATTTT,CASSTGGTAGNTIYF
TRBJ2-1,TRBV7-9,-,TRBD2,TGTGCCAGCAGCTCTAGCGGGAGTTTGAATGAGCAGTTCTTC,CASSSSGSLNEQFF
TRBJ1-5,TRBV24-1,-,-,TGTGCCACCAGTGCTAGGGGTGGGAGCAATCAGCCCCAGCATTTT,CATSARGGSNQPQHF
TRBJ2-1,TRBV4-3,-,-,TGCGCCAGCAGCCAAGATCTGCGCGGGCCTGGGATTGGCAATGAGCAGTTCTTC,CASSQDLRGPGIGNEQFF
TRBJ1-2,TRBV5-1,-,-,TGCGCCAGCAGCTTGAGTGACGGGAAAATCTATGGCTACACCTTC,CASSLSDGKIYGYTF
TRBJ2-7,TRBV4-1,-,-,TGCGCCAGCAGCCATGCTTACCGTGAGCTAGGCCGCTCCTACGAGCAGTACTTC,CASSHAYRELGRSYEQYF
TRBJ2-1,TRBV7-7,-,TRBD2,TGTGCCAGCAGCCGACTAGCGGGAGGTCGAAATGAGCAGTTCTTC,CASSRLAGGRNEQFF
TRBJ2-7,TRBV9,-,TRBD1,TGTGCCAGCAGCGTGTGGACAGGCTCCTACGAGCAGTACTTC,CASSVWTGSYEQYF